The 11 T cell receptor beta chains below come from one sample, sequenced in a study of read filtering for tumor transcriptome and immune sequencing. Molecular barcoded adaptors covering alpha/delta and beta/gamma chains were used on approximately 400 ng RNA. Via MiXCR, TCRdb re-called the reads, giving one row per CDR3 protein. The sample lists 100,000 to 150,000 distinct CDR3 sequences, approximately 13% occurring once. The specimen was a population of CD138-negative cells sorted from bone marrow. The source of these receptors is a donor over 35 with multiple myeloma.

The V call is TRBV30, the J call TRBJ2-2, with TRBD1 as a possible D gene (6 bases). Trimming shortened V by 4 bases and J by 0 bases, and 15 bases separated the two germline ends. This CDR3 region has 16 residues. The germline gives CDR1 GTSNPN, CDR2 SVGIG (reference sequence). The CDR3 DNA is TGTGCCTGGATGAATCCCCAGGGGCCGAACACCGGGGAGCTGTTTTTT. It specifies CAWMNPQGPNTGELFF.

J is TRBJ2-2 and V is TRBV6-5; D could derive from TRBD1 or TRBD2 (7 bases each). This CDR3 is built from 16 residues. Germline loops: CDR1 MNHEY, CDR2 SVGAGI. Trimming took 4 bases from V and 7 from J, leaving 19 bases between them. The CDR3 DNA reads TGTGCCAGCAGTTCTGGGAGGGACAGTGGTGGCGGGGAGCTGTTTTTT. It encodes CASSSGRDSGGGELFF.

Many counts were recorded for this clonotype. The chain uses TRBV7-9 and TRBJ1-1, with TRBD1 matching over 7 bases. The germline gives CDR1 SEHNR, CDR2 FQNEAQ (reference sequence). This CDR3 has 15 amino acids. V lost 0 bases, J lost 5 bases, and 6 bases stayed unmatched. CDR3 coding DNA: TGTGCCAGCAGCTTAGCTGGGCAGGGGGGAACTGAAGCTTTCTTT. The encoded protein is CASSLAGQGGTEAFF.

The chain has TRBV19 and TRBJ1-3; maybe TRBD1 (5 bases). The ends were cut back, 2 bases at V and 4 bases at J, with 18 bases in the middle. Germline V gene data show CDR1 as LNHDA and CDR2 as SQIVND (reference sequence). The CDR3 is 17 residues long. The CDR3 region has the DNA TGTGCCAGTAGTATAAAGAAAAGGGGCGCGGACGGAAACACCATATATTTT. It translates to CASSIKKRGADGNTIYF.

This clonotype has at least ten counts. The chain joins TRBV5-1 to TRBJ2-7; D not certain. V was clipped by 3 bases and J by 6 bases, with 13 bases between them. The CDR3 is 13 amino acids. Germline CDR1 and CDR2: SGHRS and YFSETQ. The CDR3 spells CASSSYPPGEQYF. CDR3 nucleotide sequence: TGCGCCAGCAGCTCATACCCCCCGGGCGAGCAGTACTTC.

This clonotype was seen at least ten times. The V gene is TRBV2, the J gene TRBJ1-2; 7 bases map to TRBD1. Trimming cost V 7 bases and J 4 bases; bases outside gene matches: 6. CDR3 length equals 13 residues. Germline V gene lookup returns CDR1 SNHLY and CDR2 FYNNEI. The CDR3: CASTRDSTYGYTF. The CDR3 region has the DNA TGTGCCAGCACAAGGGACAGCACCTATGGCTACACCTTC.

This clonotype was counted ten times or more. The chain has TRBV7-2 and TRBJ1-4; possibly TRBD1 for D (5 bases). The CDR3 loop spans 14 amino acids. Trimming left V 3 bases short and J 8 bases short, with 13 bases between. The germline CDR1 and CDR2 sequences are SGHTA and FQGNSA. The CDR3 region has the DNA TGTGCCAGCAGCTTCCAGGGACCGATGGAAAAACTGTTTTTT. This translates into CASSFQGPMEKLFF.

On this clonotype: This sequence may be a read error, since a much larger clone differs from it by one base. This chain links TRBV3-1 with TRBJ2-6; a possible D gene is TRBD1 (6 bases). The CDR3 is 14 residues long. Germline loops: CDR1 LGHDT, CDR2 YNNKEL (reference sequence). The CDR3 region is CASGHRAGANVLTF. The CDR3 DNA follows: TGTGCCAGCGGCCACAGGGCTGGGGCCAACGTCCTGACTTTC.

Ten or more counts support this clonotype. The genes are TRBV20-1 and TRBJ2-7, with 7 bases identical to TRBD2. The J segment lost 2 bases and the V segment lost 2 bases, leaving 3 bases of the junction unmatched. Germline CDR1 reads DFQATT; CDR2 reads SNEGSKA (reference sequence). The CDR3 has 13 residues. CDR3 residues: CSARMGLTYEQYF. In DNA form, the CDR3 reads TGCAGTGCTAGAATGGGACTAACCTACGAGCAGTACTTC.

This clonotype occurred many times. The chain is built from TRBV5-1 and TRBJ2-1; 10 bases line up with TRBD2. The germline gives CDR1 SGHRS, CDR2 YFSETQ. V lost 2 bases, J lost 4 bases, and 3 bases stayed unmatched. The CDR3 totals 15 residues. In nucleotides, the CDR3 is TGCGCCAGCAGCTTTGGAGCGGGAGGGTACAATGAGCAGTTCTTC. Its protein is CASSFGAGGYNEQFF.

This clonotype was seen at least ten times. The J gene is TRBJ1-1, the V gene TRBV27; D gene unclear. This CDR3 comprises 13 residues. The germline V gene encodes CDR1 MNHEY and CDR2 SMNVEV (reference sequence). Between the trimmed V and J ends, which lost 6 bases and 2 bases, there was a span of 10 bases. The CDR3 DNA is TGTGCCAGCAGCCCTACCGGTAACACTGAAGCTTTCTTT. This translates into CASSPTGNTEAFF.